The TCR beta chain under discussion was sequenced for a study of persistence of HIV-infected CD4 T cells. Points from the study as a whole: TCR oligoclonality correlated with proviral oligoclonality in the same sorted populations. Compared with CD3/CD28-stimulated cells, CMV- and Gag-responding cells showed lower TCRbeta richness.

Regarding this clone: Its cognate antigen is unknown.

The libraries were made with immunoSEQ version 4 in survey mode. Clones were read by immunoSEQ multiplex PCR, and TCRdb kept only the in-frame ones, dropping some. Of about 40,000 clones detected, about 91% appear once; the ten largest clones hold approximately 1.3%. Germline CDR1 is SGHRS and CDR2 is YFSETQ. V lost 4 bases and J 10 bases, leaving 15 bases between the germline ends. The CDR3 extends over 13 amino acids. Anti-CD3/anti-CD28 beads served as a nonspecific positive control stimulus. Sorting selected CD4+ T cells upregulating both CD40 ligand and CD69. These HIV-1-infected adults initiated suppressive ART in chronic infection.

This receptor was taken from an adult man with HIV who was CMV-seropositive. The sequencing used CD4+ T cells sorted from PBMCs after roughly 18-hour stimulation, collected from a patient who received antiretroviral therapy. The chain uses TRBV5-1 and TRBJ2-1, with D unresolved. CDR3 bases: TGCGCCAGCAGCGAAACCGGGCCTAGGGAGCAGTTCTTC. The encoded protein is CASSETGPREQFF.